This T cell receptor beta chain was recovered during a study of blood T cell repertoires in COVID-19. CDR1 and CDR2 (germline): SGDLS, YYNGEE. This CDR3 is built from 14 residues. V dropped 5 bases and J dropped 6; count of bases not matched to a gene: 6. Method: immunoSEQ multiplex PCR; TCRdb's copy keeps in-frame clones and lacks some. Here the sample spans about 44,000 clones, 88% being singletons. Sequences were obtained from peripheral blood. The TCR sequence derives from a woman in her thirties or forties with acute or convalescent COVID-19. The chain links TRBV9 to TRBJ1-1; 11 bases map to TRBD1. The CDR3 coding sequence is TGTGCCAGCAGTTCAGGACAGGGGGCGCCTGAAGCTTTCTTT. Residues: CASSSGQGAPEAFF.